The 12 T cell receptor beta chains given below trace back to one sample, sequenced in a study of blood T cells in healthy people across ages. Together with a sample-barcoded 5' primer, a J-beta primer mix was included in a second PCR lasting about 7 to 12 cycles. TCRdb recomputed calls from the 5' RACE reads with MiXCR, one row per CDR3 protein. The sample includes 600,000 to 850,000 distinct CDR3 sequences, roughly 25% of them seen just once. Separately, the same data were catalogued under a study of T cells of mothers and their children.

The sample comprised blood. Receptor source: a boy younger than 18 in good health.

This clonotype was recorded a few times. The chain combines TRBV12-3 or TRBV12-4 with TRBJ1-1, with 9 bases identical to TRBD1. The CDR3 contains 12 residues. The V and J ends lost 6 bases and 8 bases, in that order; junction bases with no gene match: 4. DNA for the CDR3: TGTGCCAGCAGCGGGACAGGGAGAGAAGCTTTCTTT. Protein: CASSGTGREAFF.

This clonotype was found a few times. This chain uses TRBV5-5 with TRBJ1-5; 11 bases fit TRBD1. Germline values: CDR1 SGHKS, CDR2 YYEKEE (reference sequence). This CDR3 contains 16 residues. Trimming at V came to 6 bases and at J to 4 bases, leaving 9 bases not matched to a gene. The CDR3 is CASTGPGQGDNQPQHF. The CDR3 coding sequence is TGTGCCAGCACCGGACCGGGACAGGGGGATAATCAGCCCCAGCATTTT.

This clonotype was seen a few times. This chain uses TRBV4-3 with TRBJ2-2; D remains ambiguous. Germline CDR1 is LGHNA and CDR2 is YSLEER. Trimming pared 2 bases from V and 2 bases from J, leaving 9 bases between. The CDR3 loop spans 15 amino acids. The CDR3 region is CASSQSPDNTGELFF. The CDR3 DNA follows: TGCGCCAGCAGCCAAAGTCCAGATAACACCGGGGAGCTGTTTTTT.

This clonotype was seen a few times. The chain couples TRBV28 to TRBJ2-1, with D hard to call. Germline V lookup: CDR1 MDHEN, CDR2 SYDVKM. V lost 2 bases, J lost 12 bases, and 14 bases lay in between. The CDR3 contains 13 residues. The CDR3: CASSLGRREWQFF. CDR3 DNA sequence: TGTGCCAGCAGTTTAGGAAGAAGGGAATGGCAGTTCTTC.

This clonotype was observed a handful of times. The chain uses TRBV9 and TRBJ1-4; D is unclear. The V gene lost 0 bases and the J gene lost 8 bases, with 5 bases spanning the gap. The CDR3 has 12 amino acids. Germline CDR1 and CDR2: SGDLS and YYNGEE. The CDR3 region has the DNA TGTGCCAGCAGCGTAGATGGGGAAAAACTGTTTTTT. This gives the protein CASSVDGEKLFF.

The rearrangement joins TRBV5-1 to TRBJ2-1, with TRBD2 matching 7 bases. Trimming removed 1 base from V and 5 bases from J; junction bases left unmatched: 6. This CDR3 is built from 15 residues. Germline CDR1 SGHRS, CDR2 YFSETQ. The CDR3 here is CASSLKRGVNNEQFF. The CDR3 bases are TGCGCCAGCAGCTTGAAGCGGGGAGTAAACAATGAGCAGTTCTTC.

The V call is TRBV27, the J call TRBJ2-2; tentatively, D is TRBD1 or TRBD2 (6 bases each). In germline, CDR1 is MNHEY, CDR2 SMNVEV (reference sequence). The CDR3 runs to 15 residues. V was pared by 3 bases and J by 5 bases, with 13 bases between. In DNA, the CDR3 is TGTGCCAGCAGTTTGTCGGGGGCGGGGACCGGGGAGCTGTTTTTT. It translates to CASSLSGAGTGELFF.

The chain has TRBV27 and TRBJ1-4; 7 nucleotides line up with TRBD1. This CDR3 is built from 14 residues. Germline-derived CDR1 and CDR2 are MNHEY and SMNVEV (reference sequence). V trimming: 5 bases; J trimming: 7 bases; junction bases outside the gene matches: 7. The CDR3 DNA is TGTGCCAGCAGTGAGGGGGCGAGTATTGAAAAACTGTTTTTT. This gives the protein CASSEGASIEKLFF.

The gene calls are TRBV7-9 and TRBJ2-5; D might be TRBD2 (7 bases). CDR1 is SEHNR and CDR2 is FQNEAQ in the germline V gene (reference sequence). This CDR3 comprises 14 residues. With 5 bases removed from V and 4 bases from J, the gap between germline ends came to 14 bases. The CDR3 DNA reads TGTGCCAGCAGCGGGGGGGCCCTGAGAGAGACCCAGTACTTC. It yields the protein CASSGGALRETQYF.

J is TRBJ2-5 and V is TRBV14; 11 nucleotides line up with TRBD1. This CDR3 is built from 14 residues. Germline trimming cut 4 bases from V and 5 bases from J; bases unmatched to any gene: 3. CDR1 SGHDN and CDR2 FVKESK come from the germline V gene. DNA of the CDR3: TGTGCCAGCAGCCGCGGACAGGGGGCTGAGACCCAGTACTTC. It specifies CASSRGQGAETQYF.

This clonotype was counted only a few times. This chain connects TRBV11-2 to TRBJ2-7, with 8 nucleotides matching TRBD1. CDR1 SGHAT and CDR2 FQNNGV come from the germline V gene. The CDR3 totals 14 residues. With 5 bases clipped from V and 2 bases from J, the junction kept 5 bases outside the gene matches. CDR3 nucleotide sequence: TGTGCCAGCAGCCGGGACAGGTGGACCTACGAGCAGTACTTC. It translates to CASSRDRWTYEQYF. The full variable domain, its missing parts supplied by reference TRBV11-2 and TRBJ2-7, is EAGVAQSPRYKIIEKRQSVAFWCNPISGHATLYWYQQILGQGPKLLIQFQNNGVVDDSQLPKDRFSAERLKGVDSTLKIQPAKLEDSAVYLCASSRDRWTYEQYFGPGTRLTVT.

V and J are TRBV12-3 or TRBV12-4 and TRBJ2-5; D gene uncertain. This CDR3 region has 13 residues. Trimming shortened V by 4 bases and J by 3 bases, and 9 bases separated the two germline ends. The CDR3 DNA sequence: TGTGCCAGCAGTTCCCTAGTAAAAGAGACCCAGTACTTC. Its protein product is CASSSLVKETQYF.